The next 26 T cell receptor beta chains were all read from a single sample in a study of OX40 agonist ivuxolimab in advanced cancers. Clones were read by immunoSEQ multiplex PCR, and TCRdb kept only the in-frame ones, dropping some. Of around 67,000 clones in the sample, approximately 80% were seen once. Sequences were derived from CD4+ or CD8+ T cells sorted from blood, sampled in a trial of the OX40 agonist ivuxolimab. All receptors derive from an adult with an advanced solid tumor such as melanoma, head and neck, liver or kidney cancer.

This clone showed up just a few times. The chain recombines TRBV14 with TRBJ1-1; D gene uncertain. Germline CDR1 SGHDN, CDR2 FVKESK. Trimming removed 4 bases from V and 3 bases from J, with 15 bases in between. This CDR3 is 15 amino acids long. The CDR3 protein is CASSPYRRPDTEAFF. The CDR3 DNA reads as TGTGCCAGCAGCCCCTATCGTCGGCCCGACACTGAAGCTTTCTTT.

The J gene is TRBJ2-1, the V gene TRBV19; 8 bases are shared with TRBD1. With V trimmed by 11 bases and J by 10 bases, 7 bases remained unmatched. This CDR3 region has 11 residues. Looked up from germline, CDR1 is LNHDA and CDR2 is SQIVND (reference sequence). In nucleotides, the CDR3 is TGTGCCTCTGGACAGGGTATGGAGCAGTTCTTC. Translated, it gives CASGQGMEQFF.

This clone came up a few times. The rearrangement links TRBV6-1 to TRBJ1-2; tentatively, D is TRBD1 (6 bases). Germline V gene data show CDR1 as MNHNS and CDR2 as SASEGT. Trimming removed 1 base at V and 4 bases at J, with 13 bases between. The CDR3 contains 15 residues. The CDR3 here is CASSEGGWTAYGYTF. The CDR3 DNA follows: TGTGCCAGCAGTGAAGGGGGTTGGACAGCCTATGGCTACACCTTC.

V is TRBV6-1 and J is TRBJ1-1, with D maybe TRBD1 (6 bases). V shed 10 bases and J shed 2 bases, with 17 bases lying between them. The CDR3 extends over 14 amino acids. From germline, CDR1 is MNHNS and CDR2 SASEGT. CDR3 in amino acids: CATRGGAGNTEAFF. CDR3 DNA sequence: TGTGCCACCCGGGGGGGGGCCGGTAACACTGAAGCTTTCTTT.

This sequence joins TRBV23-1 and TRBJ2-7; D ambiguous. TRBV23-1 is an open reading frame whose function is uncertain. The CDR3 extends over 17 amino acids. The V end lost 0 bases, the J end lost 0 bases, and 15 bases lay between the germline ends. Here the CDR3 DNA reads TGCGCCAGCAGTCAATCAGGACCGACCATAAGCTCCTACGAGCAGTACTTC. This gives the protein CASSQSGPTISSYEQYF.

V usage is TRBV5-1 and J usage is TRBJ2-1; TRBD1 is a possible D gene (6 bases). V lost 4 bases and J 12 bases, leaving 11 bases between the germline ends. The length of the CDR3 is 11 residues. In germline, CDR1 is SGHRS, CDR2 YFSETQ. The CDR3: CASSLQGPQFF. The CDR3 bases are TGCGCCAGCAGCCTACAGGGTCCGCAGTTCTTC. Full variable domain (remainder filled in from reference TRBV5-1 and TRBJ2-1): KAGVTQTPRYLIKTRGQQVTLSCSPISGHRSVSWYQQTPGQGLQFLFEYFSETQRNKGNFPGRFSGRQFSNSRSEMNVSTLELGDSALYLCASSLQGPQFFGPGTRLTVL.

The V and J genes are TRBV30 and TRBJ1-5; 10 nucleotides agree with TRBD1. This CDR3 has 15 residues. The V gene's germline CDR1 is GTSNPN and CDR2 SVGIG (reference sequence). The trim removed 5 bases at V and 7 bases at J, leaving 11 bases unmatched. CDR3 in amino acids: CAWGTRQGANQPQHF. The CDR3 coding sequence is TGTGCCTGGGGTACAAGACAGGGGGCAAACCAGCCCCAGCATTTT.

V usage is TRBV29-1 and J usage is TRBJ2-1, with 11 bases that match TRBD2. The CDR3 extends over 16 amino acids. Germline values: CDR1 SQVTM, CDR2 ANQGSEA. Losses at the gene ends were 0 bases for V and 4 bases for J; bases not matched to a gene: 5. CDR3: CSVEDAPSGGYNEQFF. For the CDR3, the DNA is TGCAGCGTTGAAGATGCCCCTAGCGGGGGGTACAATGAGCAGTTCTTC.

V is TRBV25-1 and J is TRBJ2-5, with 7 bases lining up with TRBD1. Germline lookup yields CDR1 MGHDK and CDR2 SYGVNS. The trim removed 6 bases at V and 4 bases at J, leaving 14 bases unmatched. This CDR3 region has 16 residues. The CDR3 here is CASRPLLTGLGETQYF. CDR3 in DNA: TGTGCCAGCAGACCCCTCTTGACAGGGTTGGGAGAGACCCAGTACTTC.

In DNA form, the CDR3 reads TGTGCCAGCAGCTTGACACAGGGGAATCAGCCCCAGCATTTT. Encoded protein: CASSLTQGNQPQHF. The chain has TRBV5-6 and TRBJ1-5; 7 nucleotides align to TRBD1. The V gene's germline CDR1 is SGHDT and CDR2 YYEEEE. The V segment lost 1 base and the J segment 4 bases; nucleotides outside the gene matches: 2. CDR3 length: 14 amino acids.

The rearrangement uses TRBV18 and TRBJ2-1, with D hard to call. This CDR3 comprises 13 residues. The ends were cut back, 6 bases at V and 8 bases at J, with 14 bases in the middle. Germline V gene data show CDR1 as KGHSH and CDR2 as LQKENI. CDR3 in amino acids: CASSPRAPDEQFF. In DNA, the CDR3 is TGTGCCAGCTCCCCGAGAGCACCCGATGAGCAGTTCTTC.

The genes are TRBV11-2 and TRBJ1-2; D is undetermined. This CDR3 spans 14 amino acids. V was pared by 1 base and J by 4 bases, with 10 bases between. CDR1 SGHAT and CDR2 FQNNGV come from the germline V gene. CDR3 bases: TGTGCCAGCAGCTTAGTCGAGGCAGGCTATGGCTACACCTTC. Amino acids: CASSLVEAGYGYTF. Based on the CDR3 plus reference TRBV11-2 and TRBJ1-2, the full variable domain is EAGVAQSPRYKIIEKRQSVAFWCNPISGHATLYWYQQILGQGPKLLIQFQNNGVVDDSQLPKDRFSAERLKGVDSTLKIQPAKLEDSAVYLCASSLVEAGYGYTFGSGTRLTVV.

The V gene is TRBV6-4, the J gene TRBJ1-1; D unclear. Germline V gives CDR1 MRHNA, CDR2 SNTAGT. V lost 4 bases and J lost 8, with 14 bases in between. CDR3 length: 13 residues. DNA of the CDR3: TGTGCCAGCAGTGCCCTTCTCGGATCCGAAGCTTTCTTT. This codes for CASSALLGSEAFF.

V and J are TRBV18 and TRBJ1-3; tentative D call: TRBD1 (5 bases). V was cut by 2 bases and J by 0 bases, with 11 bases left in between. This CDR3 comprises 16 residues. CDR1 is KGHSH, CDR2 LQKENI, per germline. The CDR3 loop reads CASSPSTVTSGNTIYF. The CDR3 DNA follows: TGTGCCAGCTCACCATCGACAGTGACCTCTGGAAACACCATATATTTT.

The gene calls are TRBV29-1 and TRBJ2-3; unclear D gene. The CDR3 totals 13 residues. Germline CDR1 reads SQVTM; CDR2 reads ANQGSEA. Between the trimmed V and J ends, which lost 1 base and 10 bases, there was a span of 15 bases. CDR3 bases: TGCAGCGTTGAAGCCCCTCTTGTTCGGGCGCAGTATTTT. This sequence encodes CSVEAPLVRAQYF.

V is TRBV6-4 and J is TRBJ2-3; 13 positions agree with TRBD2. The V gene end was trimmed by 8 bases and the J gene end by 2 bases; junction bases not matched to a gene: 7. There are 16 residues in the CDR3. Germline V gene lookup returns CDR1 MRHNA and CDR2 SNTAGT. The CDR3 DNA sequence: TGTGCCAGCCACGGGACTAGCGGGACCTCCACAGATACGCAGTATTTT. Translating gives CASHGTSGTSTDTQYF.

The chain employs TRBV18 and TRBJ2-2; 11 nucleotides align to TRBD2. Germline V CDR1 and CDR2: KGHSH, LQKENI. This CDR3 has 16 residues. J lost 5 bases, V lost 3 bases, and 5 bases had no gene match. The CDR3: CASSPLAGGETGELFF. The CDR3 coding sequence is TGTGCCAGCTCACCTCTAGCGGGAGGAGAAACCGGGGAGCTGTTTTTT.

The rearrangement joins TRBV14 to TRBJ2-7; 11 bases fit TRBD1. This CDR3 is 16 amino acids long. CDR1 is SGHDN, CDR2 FVKESK, per germline. After removal of 4 bases from V and 2 bases from J, the junction contained 7 bases not matched to a gene. In DNA form, the CDR3 reads TGTGCCAGCAGCCGCACCGGGACAGGGGGTACCTACGAGCAGTACTTC. It translates to CASSRTGTGGTYEQYF.

The rearrangement uses TRBV21-1 and TRBJ1-1. TRBV21-1 is a known pseudogene. The CDR3 sequence is 16 residues long. CDR3 DNA sequence: TGTGCCAGCAGCAATGAGCCAGCGCAAGTAGAAGCTGAAGCTTTCTTT. This gives the protein CASSNEPAQVEAEAFF.

The chain has TRBV18 and TRBJ1-1; 9 bases are shared with TRBD1. V lost 4 bases, J lost 5 bases, and 2 bases stayed unmatched. The CDR3 runs 13 residues. Germline V CDR1 and CDR2: KGHSH, LQKENI. The CDR3 coding sequence is TGTGCCAGCTCACGGGACAGGGATACTGAAGCTTTCTTT. This codes for CASSRDRDTEAFF.

This clone was counted once. This rearrangement joins TRBV29-1 to TRBJ1-2; D unresolved. CDR3 length: 10 residues. Trimming took off 6 bases at V and 4 bases at J, with 6 bases between the two ends. The germline gives CDR1 SQVTM, CDR2 ANQGSEA. CDR3 bases: TGCAGCGTATCTCTCTATGGCTACACCTTC. Amino acid sequence: CSVSLYGYTF.

The V and J genes are TRBV4-1 and TRBJ1-5; a possible D gene is TRBD1 (6 bases). Germline V gene sequence: CDR1 MGHRA, CDR2 YSYEKL. The CDR3 loop spans 16 amino acids. V lost 2 bases and J 4 bases, leaving 15 bases between the germline ends. The CDR3 is CASSQSPTGTNQPQHF. The CDR3 region has the DNA TGCGCCAGCAGCCAATCTCCGACAGGCACGAATCAGCCCCAGCATTTT.

The V and J genes are TRBV19 and TRBJ1-6; D call uncertain. Per germline, CDR1 LNHDA and CDR2 SQIVND (reference sequence). This CDR3 contains 13 residues. V lost 5 bases to trimming and J lost 8 bases, with 10 bases between them. CDR3 sequence (DNA): TGTGCCAGTAGTGATAGGTCGGATTCACCCCTCCACTTT. Its translation is CASSDRSDSPLHF.

The chain couples TRBV5-6 to TRBJ2-3, with D tentatively TRBD2 (6 bases). V lost 1 base to trimming and J lost 0 bases, with 12 bases between them. The germline CDR1 and CDR2 sequences are SGHDT and YYEEEE. CDR3 length: 16 amino acids. The CDR3: CASSLMRGSSTDTQYF. CDR3 nucleotide sequence: TGTGCCAGCAGCTTGATGCGGGGCTCTAGCACAGATACGCAGTATTTT.

The rearrangement uses TRBV6-1 and TRBJ1-2; D is unresolved. Germline V gene sequence: CDR1 MNHNS, CDR2 SASEGT. The CDR3 is made up of 14 amino acids. The V gene lost 6 bases and the J gene lost 5 bases, with 16 bases spanning the gap. The CDR3: CASSTGPGIYGYTF. CDR3 in DNA: TGTGCCAGCAGCACCGGCCCGGGGATTTATGGCTACACCTTC.

The chain combines TRBV20-1 with TRBJ2-1, with D uncertain. This CDR3 spans 11 amino acids. V lost 4 bases and J 7 bases, leaving 8 bases between the germline ends. Germline V gene sequence: CDR1 DFQATT, CDR2 SNEGSKA (reference sequence). Here the CDR3 reads CSAIARNEQFF. For the CDR3, the DNA is TGCAGTGCTATAGCTCGGAATGAGCAGTTCTTC.